This is a list of T cell receptor beta chains from one sample in a study of radiation and T cells in renal cell carcinoma. The protocol was immunoSEQ multiplex PCR, while the TCRdb copy is restricted to in-frame clones and leaves out a portion. This repertoire shows around 140,000 clones, around four fifths found once; its top ten account for roughly 25%. Sequenced here: blood, sampled from a patient whose treatment included radiotherapy and nephrectomy. These receptors were obtained from a woman aged 45-59 years with renal cell carcinoma. Both conserved end residues are part of each CDR3. Each record gives: J gene, V gene, CDR3 protein.

j_call: TRBJ2-1
v_call: TRBV2
cdr3_aa: CASRVRQDRQFF

j_call: TRBJ2-7
v_call: TRBV7-2
cdr3_aa: CASSWTGQGGYEQYF

j_call: TRBJ2-7
v_call: TRBV19
cdr3_aa: CASSIGFDRSYEQYF

j_call: TRBJ2-7
v_call: TRBV7-2
cdr3_aa: CASSSTSGRYEQYF

j_call: TRBJ1-5
v_call: TRBV7-9
cdr3_aa: CASSLAGTQPQHF

j_call: TRBJ2-1
v_call: TRBV19
cdr3_aa: CASTGLAGVHNEQFF

j_call: TRBJ2-7
v_call: TRBV5-1
cdr3_aa: CASSFPGASTYEQYF

j_call: TRBJ1-1
v_call: TRBV4-1
cdr3_aa: CASSQGHTSYTEAFF

j_call: TRBJ1-6
v_call: TRBV7-2
cdr3_aa: CASSLDSSSPLHF

j_call: TRBJ1-2
v_call: TRBV30
cdr3_aa: CAWSSRVSYGYTF

j_call: TRBJ1-5
v_call: TRBV7-2
cdr3_aa: CASSLVTGIRHF

j_call: TRBJ2-5
v_call: TRBV5-1
cdr3_aa: CASRPQTGLEETQYF

j_call: TRBJ1-1
v_call: TRBV4-1
cdr3_aa: CASSQVPFVNTEAFF

j_call: TRBJ2-7
v_call: TRBV29-1
cdr3_aa: CSGQYGGNEQYF

j_call: TRBJ2-7
v_call: TRBV10-3
cdr3_aa: CAISPDRGGPEQYF

j_call: TRBJ2-7
v_call: TRBV4-3
cdr3_aa: CASSQAGDRAYEQYF

j_call: TRBJ1-1
v_call: TRBV5-4
cdr3_aa: CASSPEGSLNTEAFF

j_call: TRBJ2-2
v_call: TRBV5-4
cdr3_aa: CASSNQPDSTGELFF

j_call: TRBJ1-5
v_call: TRBV5-1
cdr3_aa: CASSLRGGDQPQHF

j_call: TRBJ2-5
v_call: TRBV7-6
cdr3_aa: CASNKNPEGAETQYF

j_call: TRBJ2-5
v_call: TRBV5-1
cdr3_aa: CASSPGQRETQYF

j_call: TRBJ1-2
v_call: TRBV2
cdr3_aa: CASRETGARYGYTF

j_call: TRBJ1-1
v_call: TRBV20-1
cdr3_aa: CSARDSTEAFF

j_call: TRBJ2-5
v_call: TRBV28
cdr3_aa: CASSALETQYF

j_call: TRBJ2-1
v_call: TRBV5-4
cdr3_aa: CASSGKGLATQREFF

j_call: TRBJ1-1
v_call: TRBV19
cdr3_aa: CASSITSRGTEAFF

j_call: TRBJ1-4
v_call: TRBV4-1
cdr3_aa: CASSQENLSGAPTNEKLFF

j_call: TRBJ1-1
v_call: TRBV27
cdr3_aa: CASHLFPGQGELGAFF

j_call: TRBJ2-2
v_call: TRBV14
cdr3_aa: CASSHKTGMGTGELFF

j_call: TRBJ1-5
v_call: TRBV6-6
cdr3_aa: CASSYTDRLGQPQHF

j_call: TRBJ2-5
v_call: TRBV5-4
cdr3_aa: CASSRRTSGLQETQYF

j_call: TRBJ2-7
v_call: TRBV4-1
cdr3_aa: CASSLYRDRESSYEQYF

j_call: TRBJ2-7
v_call: TRBV4-3
cdr3_aa: CASSQDRDSFYEQYF

j_call: TRBJ1-1
v_call: TRBV23-1
cdr3_aa: CASLQELRALRAFF

j_call: TRBJ2-2
v_call: TRBV6-4
cdr3_aa: CASARGVNTGELFF

j_call: TRBJ1-2
v_call: TRBV18
cdr3_aa: CASSADRGQGGYGYTF

j_call: TRBJ1-6
v_call: TRBV9
cdr3_aa: CASSSRMSSYNSPLHF

j_call: TRBJ2-7
v_call: TRBV6-5
cdr3_aa: CASSLYGVVGYPQYF

j_call: TRBJ1-6
v_call: TRBV19
cdr3_aa: CASSSTGGAGGSPLHF

j_call: TRBJ1-4
v_call: TRBV28
cdr3_aa: CASTTAGLHEKLFF

j_call: TRBJ2-4
v_call: TRBV2
cdr3_aa: CASRGTLAKNIQYF

j_call: TRBJ2-5
v_call: TRBV5-1
cdr3_aa: CASSFGEGKETQYF

j_call: TRBJ1-5
v_call: TRBV5-8
cdr3_aa: CASSFTGDSNQPQHF

j_call: TRBJ2-1
v_call: TRBV5-6
cdr3_aa: CASSKLSRAGVLNEQFF

j_call: TRBJ2-7
v_call: TRBV9
cdr3_aa: CASSVAETPIHEQYF

j_call: TRBJ1-2
v_call: TRBV7-9
cdr3_aa: CASSPTGGNAGYTF

j_call: TRBJ2-5
v_call: TRBV5-6
cdr3_aa: CASSLAGGLQTQYF

j_call: TRBJ2-7
v_call: TRBV5-1
cdr3_aa: CASTTTSGNYEQYF

j_call: TRBJ2-2
v_call: TRBV7-2
cdr3_aa: CASSLGASGGLTGELFF

j_call: TRBJ2-1
v_call: TRBV6-5
cdr3_aa: CASSYFPGQGGNEQFF